Shown below are 19 T cell receptor beta chains from a single sample sequenced in a study of fetal regulatory T cell absence and autoimmunity. The method was immunoSEQ multiplex PCR; TCRdb's version includes in-frame clones alone and lacks a portion of them. The data hold approximately 46,000 clones, with about 80% observed a single time. The sample consisted of cord blood. The source of these receptors is a newborn boy with IPEX syndrome.

CDR3 protein: CASSQDRRGNTEAFF. CDR3 sequence (DNA): TGCGCCAGCAGCCAAGACAGGAGAGGAAACACTGAAGCTTTCTTT. The V gene is TRBV4-1, the J gene TRBJ1-1; no clear D. This CDR3 has 15 residues. The V and J ends lost 0 bases and 2 bases respectively, with 10 bases between them. The germline V gene encodes CDR1 MGHRA and CDR2 YSYEKL.

This chain connects TRBV4-1 to TRBJ2-5; 13 bases are shared with TRBD2. Germline V gives CDR1 MGHRA, CDR2 YSYEKL. Trimming took 3 bases from V and 6 from J; bases not matched to a gene: 25. There are 22 residues in the CDR3. CDR3 coding DNA: TGCGCCAGCAGCCACCCCCACTTATGGACTAGCGGGAGTCCAGGACCTTTTCAGACCCAGTACTTC. It codes for CASSHPHLWTSGSPGPFQTQYF.

This chain joins TRBV7-6 and TRBJ2-7; D is unclear. V was trimmed by 5 bases and J by 0 bases, leaving 8 bases between them. Germline lookup yields CDR1 SGHVS and CDR2 FNYEAQ. This CDR3 is 13 amino acids long. CDR3 DNA sequence: TGTGCCAGCAGCCTCGACACCTCCTACGAGCAGTACTTC. It translates to CASSLDTSYEQYF.

V gene TRBV19 combines with J gene TRBJ2-3, with 12 bases that match TRBD2. CDR1 and CDR2 from the germline V gene are LNHDA and SQIVND (reference sequence). V lost 6 bases and J lost 5; bases outside the gene matches: 9. CDR3 length equals 16 residues. The CDR3 nucleotides are TGTGCCAGTAGCACGACTAGCGGGAGTGTAGTAGATACGCAGTATTTT. This gives the protein CASSTTSGSVVDTQYF. The full variable domain, its missing parts supplied by reference TRBV19 and TRBJ2-3, is DGGITQSPKYLFRKEGQNVTLSCEQNLNHDAMYWYRQDPGQGLRLIYYSQIVNDFQKGDIAEGYSVSREKKESFPLTVTSAQKNPTAFYLCASSTTSGSVVDTQYFGPGTRLTVL.

In this sample, this clone turned up a few times. The J gene is TRBJ1-5, the V gene TRBV2, with unresolved D. The CDR3 is 12 residues long. Per germline, CDR1 SNHLY and CDR2 FYNNEI. V was shortened by 2 bases and J by 14 bases, with 13 bases between the two germline ends. The CDR3 spells CASSEWEGGKHF. The CDR3, as DNA: TGTGCCAGCAGTGAATGGGAAGGCGGGAAGCATTTT.

The rearrangement links TRBV7-8 to TRBJ2-7; D is unclear. Deletions cut 1 base from V and 3 bases from J, with 10 bases between. This CDR3 has 14 residues. CDR1 is SGHVS and CDR2 is FQNEAQ in the germline V gene. The CDR3: CASSLDVRFYEQYF. CDR3 nucleotides: TGTGCCAGCAGCTTAGATGTCAGGTTCTACGAGCAGTACTTC.

The chain is built from TRBV7-9 and TRBJ1-1; the D gene is possibly TRBD1 (6 bases). CDR1 SEHNR and CDR2 FQNEAQ come from the germline V gene (reference sequence). The CDR3 sequence is 16 residues long. Trimming stripped 5 bases from V and 3 bases from J, with 19 bases between. The CDR3 bases are TGTGCCAGCAGCCTTGAGACAGGCCGCCGGGACACTGAAGCTTTCTTT. Its translation is CASSLETGRRDTEAFF. Looking up the rest from reference TRBV7-9 and TRBJ1-1 gives the full variable domain: DTGVSQNPRHKITKRGQNVTFRCDPISEHNRLYWYRQTLGQGPEFLTYFQNEAQLEKSRLLSDRFSAERPKGSFSTLEIQRTEQGDSAMYLCASSLETGRRDTEAFFGQGTRLTVV.

The chain is built from TRBV19 and TRBJ2-7; 7 bases are a match to TRBD2. The CDR3 extends over 14 amino acids. The V and J ends lost 3 bases and 5 bases, in that order; junction bases with no gene match: 7. CDR1 is LNHDA, CDR2 SQIVND, per germline (reference sequence). The CDR3 region has the DNA TGTGCCAGTAGTATTGGCGGGAGCCGGAACGAGCAGTACTTC. This sequence encodes CASSIGGSRNEQYF.

The chain couples TRBV5-1 to TRBJ2-5; 12 nucleotides line up with TRBD2. Germline assignment: CDR1 SGHRS and CDR2 YFSETQ. V trimming: 4 bases; J trimming: 5 bases; junction bases outside the gene matches: 12. This CDR3 comprises 17 residues. CDR3 sequence: CASSDAVLAGGLETQYF. The CDR3 bases are TGCGCCAGCAGCGATGCGGTTCTAGCGGGGGGGCTCGAGACCCAGTACTTC.

The J gene is TRBJ2-2, the V gene TRBV18; TRBD2 agrees at 12 bases. The CDR3 totals 17 residues. V lost 3 bases to trimming and J lost 4 bases; unmatched junction nucleotides: 6. The germline gives CDR1 KGHSH, CDR2 LQKENI. CDR3 loop: CASSPPTSGGLTGELFF. The CDR3 bases are TGTGCCAGCTCACCCCCTACTAGCGGGGGGCTCACCGGGGAGCTGTTTTTT.

Only one count was recorded for this clone. CDR3 sequence (DNA): TGTGCCATCAGCCTGGCAACCGAATCGGGTGAGCAGTTCTTC. It translates to CAISLATESGEQFF. The V call is TRBV10-3, the J call TRBJ2-1; D is uncertain. This CDR3 has 14 amino acids. The germline V gene has CDR1 ENHRY and CDR2 SYGVKD. V lost 6 bases and J 9 bases, leaving 18 bases between the germline ends.

V is TRBV9 and J is TRBJ1-6; TRBD1 matches 7 bases. V was clipped by 0 bases and J by 8 bases; unmatched bases: 5. The germline gives CDR1 SGDLS, CDR2 YYNGEE. The CDR3 runs to 15 residues. CDR3 loop: CASSVGGDSHSPLHF. The DNA of the CDR3 is TGTGCCAGCAGCGTAGGAGGGGACAGCCATTCACCCCTCCACTTT.

The chain couples TRBV4-3 to TRBJ1-1, with D possibly matching TRBD1 (6 bases). This CDR3 has 17 amino acids. Looked up from germline, CDR1 is LGHNA and CDR2 is YSLEER. Trimming stripped 0 bases from V and 1 base from J, with 15 bases between. In DNA form, the CDR3 reads TGCGCCAGCAGCCAAGATATAGGGGGGCTCGGGAACACTGAAGCTTTCTTT. Translated: CASSQDIGGLGNTEAFF.

The chain combines TRBV20-1 with TRBJ1-1, with D uncertain. The V end lost 4 bases, the J end lost 1 base, and 4 bases lay between the germline ends. The CDR3 is 11 amino acids. Germline loops: CDR1 DFQATT, CDR2 SNEGSKA (reference sequence). CDR3 residues: CSANSNTEAFF. In nucleotides, the CDR3 is TGCAGTGCTAACTCGAACACTGAAGCTTTCTTT.

The chain recombines TRBV6-1 with TRBJ2-7, with 8 bases matching TRBD2. The V segment lost 4 bases and the J segment 6 bases; nucleotides outside the gene matches: 11. This CDR3 comprises 15 residues. The germline V gene has CDR1 MNHNS and CDR2 SASEGT. CDR3 amino acids: CASSVPGLVELEQYF. The DNA of the CDR3 is TGTGCCAGCAGTGTACCGGGACTAGTGGAACTCGAGCAGTACTTC.

The V gene is TRBV7-9, the J gene TRBJ2-7, with D possibly being TRBD2 (6 bases). Trimming took 3 bases from V and 0 from J, leaving 18 bases between them. Germline V gives CDR1 SEHNR, CDR2 FQNEAQ (reference sequence). The CDR3 totals 17 residues. In DNA, the CDR3 is TGTGCCAGCAGCTTGTCGGGAACGGGAGAAAGCTCCTACGAGCAGTACTTC. Translated: CASSLSGTGESSYEQYF.

The rearrangement joins TRBV15 to TRBJ2-6, with D possibly being TRBD1 or TRBD2 (5 bases each). The germline V and J ends were trimmed by 0 bases and 18 bases, with 21 bases remaining between them. CDR1 LNHNV and CDR2 YYDKDF come from the germline V gene (reference sequence). The CDR3 is made up of 15 amino acids. CDR3 loop: CATSRDPRDGLKKTF. The CDR3, as DNA: TGTGCCACCAGCAGAGATCCCCGGGACGGCTTGAAAAAGACTTTC.

This chain joins TRBV9 and TRBJ2-2; D is possibly TRBD2 (5 bases). Germline V lookup: CDR1 SGDLS, CDR2 YYNGEE. V lost 2 bases and J 0 bases, leaving 11 bases between the germline ends. The CDR3 is 16 amino acids. The CDR3 spells CASSVTPAANTGELFF. As DNA, the CDR3 is TGTGCCAGCAGCGTCACACCAGCGGCGAACACCGGGGAGCTGTTTTTT.

The rearrangement uses TRBV29-1 and TRBJ2-4; D might be TRBD1 (6 bases). From germline, CDR1 is SQVTM and CDR2 ANQGSEA. Trimming took 5 bases from V and 0 from J, leaving 11 bases between them. The CDR3 has 14 amino acids. The CDR3 is CSVRRDTAKNIQYF. The CDR3 nucleotides are TGCAGCGTTCGCCGGGACACAGCCAAAAACATTCAGTACTTC.